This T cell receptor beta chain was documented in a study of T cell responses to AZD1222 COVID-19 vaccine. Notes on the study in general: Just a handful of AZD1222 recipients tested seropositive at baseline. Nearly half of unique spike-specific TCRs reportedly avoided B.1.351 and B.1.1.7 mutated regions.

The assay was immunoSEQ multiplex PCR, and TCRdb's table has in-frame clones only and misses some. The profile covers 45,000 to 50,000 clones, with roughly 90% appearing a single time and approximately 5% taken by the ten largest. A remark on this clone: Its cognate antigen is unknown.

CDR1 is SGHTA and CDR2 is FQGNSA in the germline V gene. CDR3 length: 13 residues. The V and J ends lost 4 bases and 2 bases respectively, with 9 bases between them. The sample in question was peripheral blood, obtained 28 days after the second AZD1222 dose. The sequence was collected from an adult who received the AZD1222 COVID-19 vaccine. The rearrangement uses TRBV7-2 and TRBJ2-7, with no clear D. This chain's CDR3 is CASSSTNAYEQYF. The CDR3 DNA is TGTGCCAGCAGCTCAACCAACGCCTACGAGCAGTACTTC.